This paragraph reports one TCR beta chain. Time point reported: neoterminal ileum biopsy at postoperative endoscopy, about 6 months after surgery. The data derive from a study of T cell repertoires in ileal Crohn's disease. Generated by immunoSEQ multiplex PCR, the TCRdb table keeps only in-frame clones and is missing some. Among around 8,900 clones listed, more than 75% were seen once. Trimming stripped 0 bases from V and 13 bases from J, with 15 bases between. This CDR3 is 13 amino acids long. The germline V gene has CDR1 LGHNA and CDR2 YNFKEQ. J is TRBJ1-2 and V is TRBV4-2, with no clear D. The sample comprised ileal tissue. The receptor's source is an adult with Crohn's disease. CDR3 sequence: CASSQESAGVSTF. The CDR3 DNA reads TGTGCCAGCAGCCAAGAAAGTGCAGGCGTCAGCACCTTC.